Below, 31 T cell receptor beta chains from the same sample are listed, as sequenced in a study of cytomegalovirus exposure and HLA in healthy donors. The PCR employed 60 Vbeta primers together with 13 Jbeta primers. Only in-frame clones appear in the TCRdb table, and some are missing; sequencing was by immunoSEQ multiplex PCR. Of more than 100,000 clones in the sample, just under 90% are singletons; the top ten hold more than 4%. Source material: PBMCs. These receptors originate from a woman aged 30 to 39 in good health and CMV-seronegative.

This clone was counted a single time. The chain recombines TRBV7-2 with TRBJ2-7; weak D call: TRBD1 (8 bases). V gave up 1 base and J gave up 9 bases, with 10 bases separating them. The CDR3 has 12 residues. Germline V lookup: CDR1 SGHTA, CDR2 FQGNSA. CDR3 sequence (DNA): TGTGCCAGCAGCTTAGACAGGGGGGGGCAGTACTTC. Protein sequence: CASSLDRGGQYF.

This chain connects TRBV18 to TRBJ2-1; unclear D gene. The CDR3 spans 13 residues. Germline V gives CDR1 KGHSH, CDR2 LQKENI. Trimming left V 6 bases short and J 8 bases short, with 14 bases between. Here the CDR3 DNA reads TGTGCCAGCTCCTCCCTCCCCCAGGATGAGCAGTTCTTC. It yields the protein CASSSLPQDEQFF. Looking up the rest from reference TRBV18 and TRBJ2-1 gives the full variable domain: NAGVMQNPRHLVRRRGQEARLRCSPMKGHSHVYWYRQLPEEGLKFMVYLQKENIIDESGMPKERFSAEFPKEGPSILRIQQVVRGDSAAYFCASSSLPQDEQFFGPGTRLTVL.

A single count supports this clone. The CDR3 nucleotides read TGTGCCAGCAGCTGGGGGGGCCGCACAGATACGCAGTATTTT. This codes for CASSWGGRTDTQYF. The chain links TRBV7-2 to TRBJ2-3; a weak D match, TRBD2 (7 bases). The CDR3 loop spans 14 amino acids. Trimming removed 4 bases from V and 1 base from J, with 9 bases in between. The germline gives CDR1 SGHTA, CDR2 FQGNSA.

The rearrangement uses TRBV7-2 and TRBJ2-7, with 9 bases that match TRBD2. Trimming cost V 5 bases and J 5 bases; bases outside gene matches: 10. Germline V gene sequence: CDR1 SGHTA, CDR2 FQGNSA. The CDR3 contains 15 residues. CDR3 in amino acids: CASSPLAGRGDEQYF. CDR3 coding DNA: TGTGCCAGCAGCCCCCTAGCGGGGAGGGGCGACGAGCAGTACTTC.

V and J are TRBV18 and TRBJ2-7; D not certain. Germline CDR1 reads KGHSH; CDR2 reads LQKENI. The CDR3 spans 15 residues. Trimming cost V 4 bases and J 0 bases, with 13 bases left between them. The CDR3 coding sequence is TGTGCCAGCTCACGACCCGAATCGAGCTCCTACGAGCAGTACTTC. Protein sequence: CASSRPESSSYEQYF.

This clone occurred a few times. This chain connects TRBV4-3 to TRBJ1-1; the match to TRBD1 covers 11 bases. The germline gives CDR1 LGHNA, CDR2 YSLEER. The V segment lost 1 base and the J segment 5 bases; nucleotides outside the gene matches: 6. The CDR3 sequence is 16 residues long. CDR3 loop: CASSQGTGTGGTEAFF. CDR3 in DNA: TGCGCCAGCAGCCAAGGAACCGGGACAGGGGGAACTGAAGCTTTCTTT.

J is TRBJ1-2 and V is TRBV30; TRBD1 matches at 9 bases. Germline V lookup: CDR1 GTSNPN, CDR2 SVGIG (reference sequence). Germline trimming cut 8 bases from V and 8 bases from J; bases unmatched to any gene: 15. The CDR3 contains 14 residues. The CDR3 DNA sequence: TGTGCCCTCCAACCGGGACAGGGAGCTGGAGGCTACACCTTC. It yields the protein CALQPGQGAGGYTF.

This clone was picked up a small number of times. The V and J genes are TRBV4-3 and TRBJ1-6; D is unclear. Germline V gene sequence: CDR1 LGHNA, CDR2 YSLEER. This CDR3 has 13 amino acids. The V gene lost 3 bases and the J gene lost 7 bases, with 7 bases spanning the gap. The CDR3 nucleotides are TGCGCCAGCAGCCACTGGGAGAATTCACCCCTCCACTTT. Translated: CASSHWENSPLHF.

The chain is built from TRBV27 and TRBJ1-2; tentatively, D is TRBD1 (5 bases). Trimming took 0 bases from V and 6 from J, leaving 8 bases between them. CDR1 MNHEY and CDR2 SMNVEV come from the germline V gene (reference sequence). This CDR3 has 13 residues. CDR3 bases: TGTGCCAGCAGTTTATCTGGGGGGAATGGCTACACCTTC. Protein: CASSLSGGNGYTF.

V is TRBV19 and J is TRBJ2-2, with D unclear. Trimming stripped 2 bases from V and 2 bases from J, with 6 bases between. The CDR3 extends over 14 amino acids. CDR1 and CDR2 (germline): LNHDA, SQIVND (reference sequence). CDR3 DNA sequence: TGTGCCAGTAGTATATCCCATAACACCGGGGAGCTGTTTTTT. Its translation is CASSISHNTGELFF.

This chain joins TRBV19 and TRBJ2-7; tentative D call: TRBD2 (6 bases). Germline V gene sequence: CDR1 LNHDA, CDR2 SQIVND (reference sequence). Trimming pared 5 bases from V and 7 bases from J, leaving 15 bases between. This CDR3 region has 13 residues. CDR3 DNA sequence: TGTGCCAGTAGTGTCTCCGGAGGGCTGGAGCAGTACTTC. The encoded protein is CASSVSGGLEQYF. Combining the CDR3 with reference TRBV19 and TRBJ2-7 gives the whole variable domain DGGITQSPKYLFRKEGQNVTLSCEQNLNHDAMYWYRQDPGQGLRLIYYSQIVNDFQKGDIAEGYSVSREKKESFPLTVTSAQKNPTAFYLCASSVSGGLEQYFGPGTRLTVT.

The chain has TRBV5-1 and TRBJ2-1, with a weak D call TRBD2 (6 bases). The germline V gene encodes CDR1 SGHRS and CDR2 YFSETQ. This CDR3 is 14 amino acids long. The V and J ends lost 4 bases and 4 bases respectively, with 12 bases between them. CDR3 DNA: TGCGCCAGCAGCCTAGAGGACTATTACAATGAGCAGTTCTTC. Residues: CASSLEDYYNEQFF.

The J gene is TRBJ2-3, the V gene TRBV27; a possible D gene is TRBD1 (5 bases). V dropped 1 base and J dropped 6 bases, with 14 bases sitting between them. The CDR3 covers 15 residues. Germline loops: CDR1 MNHEY, CDR2 SMNVEV (reference sequence). The CDR3 region has the DNA TGTGCCAGCAGTTTATACGCAGGGATTCGGGATACGCAGTATTTT. It yields the protein CASSLYAGIRDTQYF.

The chain uses TRBV19 and TRBJ1-2; 10 bases match TRBD1. Per the germline V gene, CDR1 is LNHDA and CDR2 is SQIVND (reference sequence). The V gene end was trimmed by 3 bases and the J gene end by 4 bases; junction bases not matched to a gene: 5. The CDR3 totals 15 residues. CDR3 sequence: CASSIGTGVSYGYTF. CDR3 DNA sequence: TGTGCCAGTAGTATCGGGACAGGGGTCTCCTATGGCTACACCTTC.

This chain uses TRBV30 with TRBJ1-2, with D perhaps TRBD1 (6 bases). Germline CDR1 reads GTSNPN; CDR2 reads SVGIG (reference sequence). Trimming took 2 bases from V and 3 from J, leaving 10 bases between them. This CDR3 is built from 13 residues. In DNA, the CDR3 is TGTGCCTGGAGTCCACAGGGCTACTATGGCTACACCTTC. This translates into CAWSPQGYYGYTF.

J is TRBJ2-7 and V is TRBV4-1, with TRBD2 identical over 7 bases. Trimming took 0 bases from V and 4 from J; bases not matched to a gene: 9. Germline V gene data show CDR1 as MGHRA and CDR2 as YSYEKL. The CDR3 length is 16 residues. CDR3 amino acids: CASSQDLGAGRYEQYF. In DNA, the CDR3 is TGCGCCAGCAGCCAAGATTTGGGAGCGGGAAGGTACGAGCAGTACTTC.

Remarks on this clone: Its ends do not fully match the called genes, so a read error is possible. The V gene is TRBV7-9, the J gene TRBJ2-1, with D possibly being TRBD1 (6 bases). The CDR3 contains 12 residues. Germline assignment: CDR1 SEHNR and CDR2 FQNEAQ (reference sequence). Here the CDR3 reads CSSTGTKSEQFF. The CDR3, as DNA: TGTTCCAGCACCGGGACAAAGAGTGAGCAGTTCTTC.

This clone was found a few times. V gene TRBV7-2 combines with J gene TRBJ2-7, with 8 bases matching TRBD2. Per the germline V gene, CDR1 is SGHTA and CDR2 is FQGNSA. The length of the CDR3 is 15 residues. The V segment lost 1 base and the J segment 3 bases; nucleotides outside the gene matches: 5. The CDR3 nucleotides are TGTGCCAGCAGCTTAGGGACTAGCCGGTACTACGAGCAGTACTTC. This translates into CASSLGTSRYYEQYF. Full variable domain (missing parts from reference TRBV7-2 and TRBJ2-7): GAGVSQSPSNKVTEKGKDVELRCDPISGHTALYWYRQSLGQGLEFLIYFQGNSAPDKSGLPSDRFSAERTGGSVSTLTIQRTQQEDSAVYLCASSLGTSRYYEQYFGPGTRLTVT.

The chain combines TRBV28 with TRBJ2-3; TRBD2 aligns across 8 bases. V lost 6 bases to trimming and J lost 3 bases; unmatched junction nucleotides: 8. The CDR3 runs 15 residues. Germline assignment: CDR1 MDHEN and CDR2 SYDVKM. The CDR3 DNA reads TGTGCCAGCAGGGGGGGGCTAGCGGGTACAGATACGCAGTATTTT. Amino acid sequence: CASRGGLAGTDTQYF.

In its sample, this clone was seen a few times. The chain carries TRBV6-1 and TRBJ1-1; D might be TRBD1 (6 bases). Per germline, CDR1 MNHNS and CDR2 SASEGT. Trimming cost V 5 bases and J 2 bases, with 12 bases left between them. The CDR3 has 14 residues. The CDR3: CASSIAGVNTEAFF. The DNA for the CDR3 is TGTGCCAGCAGTATCGCAGGGGTCAACACTGAAGCTTTCTTT.

This chain links TRBV5-4 with TRBJ2-5; possible D gene TRBD1, 5 bases. Germline assignment: CDR1 SGHNT and CDR2 YYREEE (reference sequence). Trimming took 4 bases from V and 5 from J, leaving 12 bases between them. The length of the CDR3 is 13 residues. The CDR3 region is CASSALGRETQYF. CDR3 DNA: TGTGCCAGCAGCGCTTTGGGGCGGGAGACCCAGTACTTC.

V gene TRBV27 combines with J gene TRBJ2-7; 12 bases agree with TRBD2. CDR1 and CDR2 (germline): MNHEY, SMNVEV (reference sequence). V lost 4 bases to trimming and J lost 3 bases; unmatched junction nucleotides: 4. The CDR3 runs 15 residues. This CDR3 reads CASSSILAGGYEQYF. As DNA, the CDR3 is TGTGCCAGCAGTTCCATACTAGCGGGAGGCTACGAGCAGTACTTC.

V is TRBV18 and J is TRBJ2-1; 7 nucleotides align to TRBD2. Germline CDR1 and CDR2: KGHSH and LQKENI. CDR3 length: 16 residues. Losses at the gene ends were 3 bases for V and 5 bases for J; bases not matched to a gene: 10. CDR3 DNA sequence: TGTGCCAGCTCACCGAATACCCTAGCGGATAACAATGAGCAGTTCTTC. Encoded protein: CASSPNTLADNNEQFF.

J is TRBJ2-7 and V is TRBV5-6; D is undetermined. V was shortened by 0 bases and J by 0 bases, with 10 bases between the two germline ends. Germline V gene sequence: CDR1 SGHDT, CDR2 YYEEEE. The CDR3 is 15 residues long. Written as DNA, the CDR3 is TGTGCCAGCAGCTTGGACCCGTCGAGCTCCTACGAGCAGTACTTC. This gives the protein CASSLDPSSSYEQYF.

The chain's CDR3 is CASAQGVVYGYTF. The CDR3 DNA follows: TGTGCCAGTGCCCAAGGGGTCGTCTATGGCTACACCTTC. This rearrangement joins TRBV6-1 to TRBJ1-2; D is perhaps TRBD1 (5 bases). The V gene lost 9 bases and the J gene lost 4 bases, with 15 bases spanning the gap. The length of the CDR3 is 13 residues. CDR1 and CDR2 (germline): MNHNS, SASEGT.

V is TRBV28 and J is TRBJ2-7, with 9 bases that match TRBD1. With 1 base clipped from V and 2 bases from J, the junction kept 9 bases outside the gene matches. Looked up from germline, CDR1 is MDHEN and CDR2 is SYDVKM. This CDR3 has 17 residues. CDR3 nucleotide sequence: TGTGCCAGCAGTTTATCGCCTTCCGGGACAGGGCCCTACGAGCAGTACTTC. Amino acid sequence: CASSLSPSGTGPYEQYF. The variable domain in full, completed from reference TRBV28 and TRBJ2-7, reads DVKVTQSSRYLVKRTGEKVFLECVQDMDHENMFWYRQDPGLGLRLIYFSYDVKMKEKGDIPEGYSVSREKKERFSLILESASTNQTSMYLCASSLSPSGTGPYEQYFGPGTRLTVT.

This clone was recorded once. The chain couples TRBV19 to TRBJ1-1; 7 bases align to TRBD1. The CDR3 extends over 14 amino acids. The V and J ends lost 7 bases and 6 bases, in that order; junction bases with no gene match: 11. CDR1 is LNHDA and CDR2 is SQIVND in the germline V gene (reference sequence). CDR3 coding DNA: TGTGCCAGTACCCCCGACAGGGAACACGCTGAAGCTTTCTTT. This translates into CASTPDREHAEAFF.

V is TRBV7-2 and J is TRBJ2-5, with D perhaps matching TRBD1 (5 bases). The germline V and J ends were trimmed by 1 base and 3 bases, with 6 bases remaining between them. Germline V gives CDR1 SGHTA, CDR2 FQGNSA. The CDR3 extends over 13 amino acids. For the CDR3, the DNA is TGTGCCAGCAGCTTAGGACAGAAAGAGACCCAGTACTTC. Protein sequence: CASSLGQKETQYF.

The chain combines TRBV29-1 with TRBJ2-2; TRBD2 matches 14 bases. V dropped 5 bases and J dropped 7; count of bases not matched to a gene: 9. The germline CDR1 and CDR2 sequences are SQVTM and ANQGSEA. This CDR3 is built from 16 residues. CDR3 sequence (DNA): TGCAGCGTTCCGGGACTAGCGGGAGAAAGGGACGGGGAGCTGTTTTTT. Protein: CSVPGLAGERDGELFF.

The chain recombines TRBV29-1 with TRBJ2-7; 8 bases line up with TRBD1. The V segment lost 7 bases and the J segment 5 bases; nucleotides outside the gene matches: 7. The CDR3 is 12 amino acids. Per germline, CDR1 SQVTM and CDR2 ANQGSEA. This chain's CDR3 is CSAQGAGDEQYF. The CDR3 coding sequence is TGCAGCGCCCAGGGGGCCGGGGACGAGCAGTACTTC.

J is TRBJ2-3 and V is TRBV4-1, with 8 nucleotides matching TRBD2. Germline trimming cut 3 bases from V and 8 bases from J; bases unmatched to any gene: 10. This CDR3 is built from 15 residues. The germline gives CDR1 MGHRA, CDR2 YSYEKL. The CDR3, as DNA: TGCGCCAGCAGCCAGGATACGGGAGGGCTCGTTACGCAGTATTTT. Translated: CASSQDTGGLVTQYF.